The 18 T cell receptor beta chains listed next were all sequenced from one sample in a study of blood T cell repertoires in COVID-19. Clones were read by immunoSEQ multiplex PCR, and TCRdb kept only the in-frame ones, dropping some. The data show 200,000 to 300,000 clones, around 84% seen once. Input material: peripheral blood. Receptors were obtained from a woman younger than 30 with acute or convalescent COVID-19.

This rearrangement joins TRBV30 to TRBJ2-7; 9 nucleotides agree with TRBD2. This CDR3 has 13 amino acids. Germline CDR1 GTSNPN, CDR2 SVGIG (reference sequence). The J segment lost 2 bases and the V segment lost 3 bases, leaving 2 bases of the junction unmatched. Here the CDR3 reads CAWRTSGPYEQYF. Written as DNA, the CDR3 is TGTGCCTGGAGGACTAGCGGCCCCTACGAGCAGTACTTC.

The rearrangement joins TRBV5-6 to TRBJ1-1; 9 nucleotides line up with TRBD1. The length of the CDR3 is 14 residues. Trimming cost V 3 bases and J 5 bases; bases outside gene matches: 5. Germline loops: CDR1 SGHDT, CDR2 YYEEEE. This chain's CDR3 is CASSYPDRGTEAFF. The CDR3 DNA reads as TGTGCCAGCAGCTATCCGGACAGGGGAACTGAAGCTTTCTTT.

To note about this clone: Within the sample, other DNA sequences also encode this same CDR3. V is TRBV6-2 or TRBV6-3 and J is TRBJ1-2, with TRBD1 matching 10 bases. Germline V gene sequence: CDR1 MNHEY, CDR2 SVGEGT. V lost 5 bases and J lost 5; bases outside the gene matches: 8. The CDR3 has 15 residues. For the CDR3, the DNA is TGTGCCAGCAGTAAGCCGGGACAGGGGTTTTATGGCTACACCTTC. As protein: CASSKPGQGFYGYTF.

About this clone itself: This CDR3 is also generated by other DNA sequences in the sample. The chain joins TRBV6-5 to TRBJ2-7; D perhaps matches TRBD1 (5 bases). In germline, CDR1 is MNHEY, CDR2 SVGAGI. The CDR3 contains 13 residues. Trimming took off 3 bases at V and 3 bases at J, with 9 bases between the two ends. The CDR3 DNA follows: TGTGCCAGCAGTTATTCAACAGGCTACGAGCAGTACTTC. It translates to CASSYSTGYEQYF.

The V and J genes are TRBV12-3 or TRBV12-4 and TRBJ2-3; no definite D call. This CDR3 region has 12 residues. The V and J ends lost 5 bases and 6 bases respectively, with 9 bases between them. CDR3 in amino acids: CASSPRVDTQYF. The CDR3 nucleotides read TGTGCCAGCAGTCCCCGTGTGGATACGCAGTATTTT.

The chain has TRBV19 and TRBJ1-4; D possibly corresponds to TRBD1 (6 bases). V lost 4 bases to trimming and J lost 5 bases, with 11 bases between them. Germline-derived CDR1 and CDR2 are LNHDA and SQIVND (reference sequence). This CDR3 is built from 14 residues. The CDR3: CASSTQGFNEKLFF. CDR3 nucleotides: TGTGCCAGTAGTACACAGGGATTCAATGAAAAACTGTTTTTT.

The V gene is TRBV2, the J gene TRBJ2-1; 7 bases are a match to TRBD2. V was clipped by 6 bases and J by 9 bases; unmatched bases: 14. The CDR3 sequence is 15 residues long. Germline CDR1 reads SNHLY; CDR2 reads FYNNEI. This CDR3 reads CASSQREGRRVEQFF. Here the CDR3 DNA reads TGTGCCAGCAGCCAGCGGGAAGGGCGAAGGGTTGAGCAGTTCTTC.

This clone was detected once. The genes are TRBV7-3 and TRBJ2-5; 12 nucleotides line up with TRBD1. CDR1 SGHTA and CDR2 FQGTGA come from the germline V gene. Trimming removed 5 bases from V and 5 bases from J; junction bases left unmatched: 6. This CDR3 has 15 amino acids. The CDR3 region is CASSTGTGGLETQYF. CDR3 in DNA: TGTGCCAGCAGCACCGGGACAGGGGGCTTGGAGACCCAGTACTTC.

The V and J genes are TRBV6-5 and TRBJ1-2; D remains unclear. The germline gives CDR1 MNHEY, CDR2 SVGAGI. This CDR3 region has 13 residues. Trimming shortened V by 7 bases and J by 1 base, and 10 bases separated the two germline ends. The CDR3 DNA follows: TGTGCCAGCATGATTGACATTAACTATGGCTACACCTTC. This sequence encodes CASMIDINYGYTF.

The rearrangement uses TRBV29-1 and TRBJ2-3; D ambiguous. Germline V gene sequence: CDR1 SQVTM, CDR2 ANQGSEA. V lost 0 bases and J 5 bases, leaving 9 bases between the germline ends. The length of the CDR3 is 13 residues. The CDR3 DNA reads as TGCAGCGTTGAAGAGGTGGCCGTAGATACGCAGTATTTT. Translating gives CSVEEVAVDTQYF.

This CDR3 reads CASSYDGTSFKEQFF. CDR3 nucleotide sequence: TGTGCCAGCAGTTACGACGGGACTAGCTTCAAGGAGCAGTTCTTC. The chain carries TRBV6-5 and TRBJ2-1; 9 bases match TRBD2. CDR3 length equals 15 residues. Losses at the gene ends were 2 bases for V and 10 bases for J; bases not matched to a gene: 9. From germline, CDR1 is MNHEY and CDR2 SVGAGI.

The rearrangement uses TRBV18 and TRBJ2-2; 8 bases fit TRBD1. V gave up 3 bases and J gave up 0 bases; unmatched junction bases: 6. Germline V gene lookup returns CDR1 KGHSH and CDR2 LQKENI. The CDR3 has 17 amino acids. CDR3 DNA: TGTGCCAGCTCACCGCCCGACAGGGGCACGAACACCGGGGAGCTGTTTTTT. Its translation: CASSPPDRGTNTGELFF.

V and J are TRBV15 and TRBJ2-7; no reliable D call. Between the trimmed V and J ends, which lost 1 base and 3 bases, there was a span of 10 bases. The CDR3 contains 14 residues. CDR1 is LNHNV and CDR2 is YYDKDF in the germline V gene (reference sequence). The CDR3 bases are TGTGCCACCAGCAGAGCAACACCAAGCTACGAGCAGTACTTC. As protein: CATSRATPSYEQYF.

This clone was recorded a few times. J is TRBJ1-5 and V is TRBV25-1; D might be TRBD1 (5 bases). Trimming pared 7 bases from V and 5 bases from J, leaving 12 bases between. CDR3 length equals 13 residues. Germline V gene data show CDR1 as MGHDK and CDR2 as SYGVNS. The CDR3 loop reads CASTAGTHQPQHF. The CDR3 DNA reads TGTGCCAGCACCGCAGGGACTCATCAGCCCCAGCATTTT.

This clone was seen a handful of times. The V and J genes are TRBV7-2 and TRBJ2-1; 10 bases fit TRBD1. CDR3 length: 16 amino acids. Germline CDR1 and CDR2: SGHTA and FQGNSA. The ends lost 4 bases at V and 7 bases at J; junction bases unmatched: 10. The DNA of the CDR3 is TGTGCCAGCAGCTCAGACCGGGACAGGGGTGGAAATGAGCAGTTCTTC. Its protein is CASSSDRDRGGNEQFF.

The chain is built from TRBV27 and TRBJ2-1; 14 bases are a match to TRBD2. Germline V gene data show CDR1 as MNHEY and CDR2 as SMNVEV (reference sequence). The CDR3 sequence is 17 residues long. Trimming cost V 8 bases and J 5 bases; bases outside gene matches: 11. CDR3 DNA sequence: TGTGCCAGCGCCAGACCGGGACTAGCGGGAGTCCACAATGAGCAGTTCTTC. Translated: CASARPGLAGVHNEQFF.

This rearrangement joins TRBV2 to TRBJ1-4, with D tentatively TRBD1 (5 bases). This CDR3 contains 15 residues. The germline gives CDR1 SNHLY, CDR2 FYNNEI. The germline V and J ends were trimmed by 4 bases and 3 bases, with 12 bases remaining between them. The CDR3 sequence is CASSVQGSANEKLFF. The DNA of the CDR3 is TGTGCCAGCAGTGTCCAGGGATCCGCTAATGAAAAACTGTTTTTT. The variable domain in full, completed from reference TRBV2 and TRBJ1-4, reads EPEVTQTPSHQVTQMGQEVILRCVPISNHLYFYWYRQILGQKVEFLVSFYNNEISEKSEIFDDQFSVERPDGSNFTLKIRSTKLEDSAMYFCASSVQGSANEKLFFGSGTQLSVL.

The chain combines TRBV18 with TRBJ2-2, with 7 bases matching TRBD1. Germline-derived CDR1 and CDR2 are KGHSH and LQKENI. CDR3 length equals 17 residues. V lost 2 bases and J lost 0; bases outside the gene matches: 6. The CDR3, as DNA: TGTGCCAGCTCACCATACCCGACAGGGTCGAACACCGGGGAGCTGTTTTTT. This codes for CASSPYPTGSNTGELFF.